The next 2 T cell receptor beta chains were all read from a single sample in a study of T cells after posttransplantation cyclophosphamide. Profiled with immunoSEQ multiplex PCR; TCRdb holds only in-frame clones, not every one. The sample contains thousands of clones, 78% of which appear only once. The specimen was memory CD4+ T cells sorted from blood. The receptors were gathered from a woman aged 45-60 years in good health and a related stem cell transplant donor.

The chain links TRBV6-1 to TRBJ2-4; 12 bases fit TRBD2. Germline V CDR1 and CDR2: MNHNS, SASEGT. J gave up 5 bases and V 4 bases, and 6 bases lay outside the gene matches. This CDR3 contains 16 residues. The CDR3 sequence is CASSALAGGRQNIQYF. Here the CDR3 DNA reads TGTGCCAGCAGTGCTCTAGCGGGAGGGCGGCAAAACATTCAGTACTTC.

V is TRBV5-4 and J is TRBJ2-3; D unresolved. This CDR3 is built from 15 residues. From germline, CDR1 is SGHNT and CDR2 YYREEE (reference sequence). Trimming left V 4 bases short and J 4 bases short, with 16 bases between. Here the CDR3 DNA reads TGTGCCAGCAGCCCGCGCCGCGGCTCGCCAGATACGCAGTATTTT. Protein product: CASSPRRGSPDTQYF.